This TCR beta chain was captured in a study of T cells after yellow fever vaccination. Study observations and caveats: The secondary response peaked faster, at day 5 versus 15, but was weaker. Most clones from primary vaccination were detected again post-booster (96% CD4, around 90% CD8).

A remark on this clonotype: Its target is unknown.

The CDR3 is made up of 15 amino acids. From germline, CDR1 is SGHNT and CDR2 YYREEE (reference sequence). V trimming: 3 bases; J trimming: 6 bases; junction bases outside the gene matches: 4. They built TCR cDNA with 5'RACE template switching, a step that put in a universal primer site and UMIs. TCRdb processed the 5' RACE reads anew with MiXCR; each CDR3 protein has one entry. This table has some 150,000 distinct CDR3 sequences, 9.3% appearing once. The specimen comprised CD8+ T cells sorted from PBMCs, sampled 45 days after the yellow fever booster vaccination. The chain is built from TRBV5-4 and TRBJ2-1; 12 bases map to TRBD1. The receptor was derived from a man aged 18-30 years who received the YFV17D yellow fever vaccine. The CDR3 loop is CASSSRDRGLNEQFF. The CDR3 region has the DNA TGTGCCAGCAGCTCCCGGGACAGGGGGCTCAATGAGCAGTTCTTC.